The T cell receptor (beta chain) described here comes from a study of breast tumors, draining lymph nodes, adjacent tissues. Whole-study results and caveats: Compared with lymph nodes, tumors were less diverse; compared with nontumor tissue, more. Findings are consistent with lymph node origin and intratumoral expansion of most tumor T cells.

TCRdb called the multiplex PCR reads again in MiXCR, with one record for every CDR3 protein. The sample has about 15,000 distinct CDR3 sequences; around 55% are singletons. This clonotype has at least ten counts. Its antigen is not identified. A read error may be the cause here, since a much bigger clone is one base away. This sequence originates from a female donor with breast cancer. Some clones in this sample may be carry-over from other donors' samples. Source material: tumor-adjacent breast tissue.

The chain's CDR3 is CASSHETSREGYTF. The CDR3 nucleotides are TGTGCCAGCAGTCACGAGACTTCAAGGGAGGGCTACACCTTC. V gene TRBV6-2 or TRBV6-3 combines with J gene TRBJ1-2, with D unresolved. V was clipped by 5 bases and J by 8 bases, with 18 bases between them. This CDR3 comprises 14 residues. Germline-derived CDR1 and CDR2 are MNHEY and SVGEGT.